This TCR beta chain was recorded in a study of OX40 agonist ivuxolimab in advanced cancers. Data came from immunoSEQ multiplex PCR; TCRdb stores just in-frame clones and leaves some out. The data contain about 56,000 clones, around four fifths of them singletons. The material was CD4+ or CD8+ T cells sorted from blood, obtained in a trial of the OX40 agonist ivuxolimab. The clonotype comes from an adult with an advanced solid tumor such as melanoma, head and neck, liver or kidney cancer.

The CDR3 sequence: CASSGTSGIYNEQFF. The DNA of the CDR3 is TGTGCCAGCAGCGGGACTAGCGGGATTTACAATGAGCAGTTCTTC. The chain is built from TRBV2 and TRBJ2-1, with TRBD2 identical over 13 bases. Germline V gene data show CDR1 as SNHLY and CDR2 as FYNNEI. CDR3 length: 15 residues. With 6 bases clipped from V and 4 bases from J, the junction kept 3 bases outside the gene matches.